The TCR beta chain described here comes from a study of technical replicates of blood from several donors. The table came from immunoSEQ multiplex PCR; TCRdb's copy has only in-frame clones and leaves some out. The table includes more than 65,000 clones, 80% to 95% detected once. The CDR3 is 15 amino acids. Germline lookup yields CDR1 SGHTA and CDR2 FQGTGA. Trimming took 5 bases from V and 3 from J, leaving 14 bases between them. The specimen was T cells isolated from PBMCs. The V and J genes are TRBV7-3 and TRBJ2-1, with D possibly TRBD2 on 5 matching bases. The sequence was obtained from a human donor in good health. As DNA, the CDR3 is TGTGCCAGCAGCCGGACTCACGGGGACTACAATGAGCAGTTCTTC. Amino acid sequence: CASSRTHGDYNEQFF.